A single sample gave rise to the 19 T cell receptor beta chains below, sequenced in a study of beta chain features in type 1 diabetes. The study reverse transcribed the entire isolated RNA, so it sequenced expressed TCRB transcripts. The table came from immunoSEQ multiplex PCR; TCRdb's copy has only in-frame clones and leaves some out. The profile shows some 150,000 clones, roughly 10% of them singletons. The sequenced sample consisted of central memory CD4+ T cells from blood. Receptor source: a middle-aged woman in good health.

The genes are TRBV5-1 and TRBJ2-7; 7 bases fit TRBD2. This CDR3 has 17 residues. Germline V gene sequence: CDR1 SGHRS, CDR2 YFSETQ. Trimming took 4 bases from V and 2 from J; bases not matched to a gene: 15. The CDR3 sequence is CASSPRSPGLFPYEQYF. CDR3 bases: TGCGCCAGCAGCCCAAGATCTCCGGGACTATTTCCCTACGAGCAGTACTTC.

This clone was picked up a small number of times. The V call is TRBV25-1, the J call TRBJ1-4; TRBD1 might be the D (6 bases). V gave up 6 bases and J gave up 1 base, with 12 bases separating them. CDR3 length: 15 amino acids. Germline CDR1 MGHDK, CDR2 SYGVNS. The CDR3 is CASSNSRGTNEKLFF. The CDR3 DNA reads TGTGCCAGCAGCAATTCCAGGGGAACTAATGAAAAACTGTTTTTT.

A few counts support this clone. The chain employs TRBV5-5 and TRBJ2-5; TRBD1 matches at 7 bases. The ends lost 3 bases at V and 3 bases at J; junction bases unmatched: 2. Germline lookup yields CDR1 SGHKS and CDR2 YYEKEE (reference sequence). There are 13 residues in the CDR3. As DNA, the CDR3 is TGTGCCAGCAGCTATGGACAGGAAGAGACCCAGTACTTC. This gives the protein CASSYGQEETQYF.

This clone was seen only a few times. Within the sample, other DNA sequences also encode this same CDR3. The CDR3 DNA reads as TGTGCCAGCAGCTTAGCGAGCCTAGCGGGCACAGATACGCAGTATTTT. This sequence encodes CASSLASLAGTDTQYF. This sequence joins TRBV7-2 and TRBJ2-3, with 7 bases fitting TRBD2. The germline gives CDR1 SGHTA, CDR2 FQGNSA. CDR3 length equals 16 residues. J was trimmed by 1 base and V by 0 bases; bases with no gene match: 4.

This clone came up a few times. The rearrangement links TRBV6-1 to TRBJ2-3; the D gene is possibly TRBD2 (5 bases). Trimming stripped 10 bases from V and 4 bases from J, with 15 bases between. The CDR3 covers 13 residues. Germline values: CDR1 MNHNS, CDR2 SASEGT. CDR3 residues: CATISSLADTQYF. Here the CDR3 DNA reads TGTGCCACCATCTCCTCACTAGCAGATACGCAGTATTTT.

This clone was seen once. The chain uses TRBV11-2 and TRBJ2-1; 12 bases line up with TRBD2. Germline V gene lookup returns CDR1 SGHAT and CDR2 FQNNGV. The J segment lost 4 bases and the V segment lost 2 bases, leaving 6 bases of the junction unmatched. CDR3 length: 17 residues. The CDR3 DNA reads TGTGCCAGCAGCTTAATGGCGACTAGCGGGGGATACAATGAGCAGTTCTTC. The encoded protein is CASSLMATSGGYNEQFF.

V and J are TRBV7-2 and TRBJ2-7, with D possibly matching TRBD2 (6 bases). Germline V lookup: CDR1 SGHTA, CDR2 FQGNSA. The V end lost 2 bases, the J end lost 6 bases, and 17 bases lay between the germline ends. The CDR3 is made up of 15 amino acids. In DNA form, the CDR3 reads TGTGCCAGCAGCTTACTCGGGACTTTCGGCGCCGAGCAGTACTTC. Protein sequence: CASSLLGTFGAEQYF.

This clone has a handful of counts. The chain recombines TRBV5-6 with TRBJ2-5, with TRBD1 matching 7 bases. The CDR3 is 15 amino acids. Germline lookup yields CDR1 SGHDT and CDR2 YYEEEE. Trimming cost V 1 base and J 5 bases; bases outside gene matches: 8. The CDR3 spells CASSLTSTGMETQYF. CDR3 coding DNA: TGTGCCAGCAGCTTGACATCGACAGGGATGGAGACCCAGTACTTC.

The J gene is TRBJ2-1, the V gene TRBV7-9, with TRBD1 matching 12 bases. V lost 4 bases to trimming and J lost 7 bases; unmatched junction nucleotides: 8. The CDR3 spans 16 residues. Germline lookup yields CDR1 SEHNR and CDR2 FQNEAQ (reference sequence). The DNA of the CDR3 is TGTGCCAGCAGCTCGTATGGGGGACAGGGGGCGAATGAGCAGTTCTTC. Translating gives CASSSYGGQGANEQFF.

This clone has a handful of counts. The chain uses TRBV28 and TRBJ1-2, with 9 bases identical to TRBD1. CDR3 length: 13 amino acids. V was clipped by 6 bases and J by 4 bases; unmatched bases: 3. Germline CDR1 MDHEN, CDR2 SYDVKM. CDR3 nucleotide sequence: TGTGCCAGCAGCTCGGGACAGGGCTATGGCTACACCTTC. Translation gives CASSSGQGYGYTF.

J is TRBJ1-1 and V is TRBV6-5, with unresolved D. Trimming took 7 bases from V and 4 from J, leaving 19 bases between them. The CDR3 runs to 15 residues. CDR1 is MNHEY, CDR2 SVGAGI, per germline. As DNA, the CDR3 is TGTGCCAGCAACTCACGCTCCGGTCACGGCACTGAAGCTTTCTTT. Protein product: CASNSRSGHGTEAFF.

This clone was seen at least ten times. This chain links TRBV19 with TRBJ2-5, with D possibly TRBD1 on 5 matching bases. Per the germline V gene, CDR1 is LNHDA and CDR2 is SQIVND (reference sequence). The CDR3 covers 17 residues. The V end was cut by 5 bases, the J end by 3 bases, with 22 bases between. The CDR3 nucleotides read TGTGCCAGTAGTTCGTCGAGTCTCGGGCAGGGTAAAGAGACCCAGTACTTC. It codes for CASSSSSLGQGKETQYF.

V gene TRBV28 combines with J gene TRBJ1-1; perhaps TRBD1 as D (6 bases). Trimming took 7 bases from V and 11 from J, leaving 17 bases between them. The CDR3 spans 12 residues. Germline values: CDR1 MDHEN, CDR2 SYDVKM. Written as DNA, the CDR3 is TGTGCCAGCACCGCCCCTGGGGGCGACGCTTTCTTT. Amino acid sequence: CASTAPGGDAFF. The whole variable domain, remainder taken from reference TRBV28 and TRBJ1-1, is DVKVTQSSRYLVKRTGEKVFLECVQDMDHENMFWYRQDPGLGLRLIYFSYDVKMKEKGDIPEGYSVSREKKERFSLILESASTNQTSMYLCASTAPGGDAFFGQGTRLTVV.

The sample holds a few counts of this clone. In DNA, the CDR3 is TGTGCCAGCAGCGCTCTGGATGGGAGTGAAAAACTGTTTTTT. Encoded protein: CASSALDGSEKLFF. This rearrangement joins TRBV9 to TRBJ1-4; D is unclear. V was clipped by 3 bases and J by 7 bases, with 13 bases between them. The CDR3 is 14 residues long. Germline V gene lookup returns CDR1 SGDLS and CDR2 YYNGEE.

The rearrangement joins TRBV7-2 to TRBJ2-5; D might be TRBD2 (6 bases). With 1 base removed from V and 7 bases from J, the gap between germline ends came to 10 bases. Germline-derived CDR1 and CDR2 are SGHTA and FQGNSA. This CDR3 has 13 amino acids. CDR3 sequence (DNA): TGTGCCAGCAGCTTAGAACGACTAGGGACCCAGTACTTC. This gives the protein CASSLERLGTQYF.

Ten or more counts support this clone. V and J are TRBV6-6 and TRBJ2-3, with D perhaps matching TRBD2 (5 bases). Germline values: CDR1 MNHNY, CDR2 SVGAGI (reference sequence). This CDR3 is 14 amino acids long. Trimming removed 9 bases at V and 2 bases at J, with 15 bases between. CDR3 amino acids: CASRMDSNTDTQYF. The CDR3 nucleotides are TGTGCCAGTCGAATGGACTCTAACACAGATACGCAGTATTTT.

There are many counts of this clone. V usage is TRBV29-1 and J usage is TRBJ1-1; no firm D call. This CDR3 contains 12 residues. CDR1 SQVTM and CDR2 ANQGSEA come from the germline V gene. Trimming took 7 bases from V and 1 from J, leaving 10 bases between them. The DNA of the CDR3 is TGCAGCGCCCTGGTAGAGAACACTGAAGCTTTCTTT. The encoded protein is CSALVENTEAFF.

V gene TRBV5-4 combines with J gene TRBJ2-3; no firm D call. The CDR3 is 13 amino acids. The V and J ends lost 6 bases and 6 bases respectively, with 14 bases between them. Germline V gene sequence: CDR1 SGHNT, CDR2 YYREEE (reference sequence). CDR3 nucleotides: TGTGCCAGCACCCCTGTTAATTCGGATACGCAGTATTTT. Protein product: CASTPVNSDTQYF.

V is TRBV5-1 and J is TRBJ2-5; 8 bases agree with TRBD2. Germline CDR1 SGHRS, CDR2 YFSETQ. The CDR3 runs 15 residues. V lost 3 bases, J lost 3 bases, and 7 bases stayed unmatched. CDR3 region: CASSSSGGAEETQYF. In DNA form, the CDR3 reads TGCGCCAGCAGCTCCTCCGGGGGGGCCGAAGAGACCCAGTACTTC.